Listed below are T cell receptor beta chains from one sample, sequenced in a study of cytomegalovirus exposure and HLA in healthy donors. TCRdb's copy holds only in-frame clones and misses some; the assay was immunoSEQ multiplex PCR. The sample holds about 89,000 clones, 79% seen once. The sequenced material came from PBMCs. These receptors were taken from a man aged 25-40 years in good health and CMV-seronegative. The CDR3 runs from the conserved cysteine through the conserved F or W. D genes are given only for firm matches. Size is stated for part of the rows, as once, few or many counts, or as a class when the clone is expanded.

D: NA; size: once; J: TRBJ1-3; V: TRBV10-3; DNA: TGTGCCATCAGTGAGTCCAGGGGTTCTGGAAACACCATATATTTT; CDR3: CAISESRGSGNTIYF
D: TRBD1; size: NA; J: TRBJ1-2; V: TRBV19; DNA: TGTGCCAGTAGTCCCGGGGACAGGGGCACCTATGGCTACACCTTC; CDR3: CASSPGDRGTYGYTF
D: NA; size: NA; J: TRBJ1-2; V: TRBV6-1; DNA: TGTGCCAGCGGCGACAGGATTAACTATGGCTACACCTTC; CDR3: CASGDRINYGYTF
D: NA; size: NA; J: TRBJ1-6; V: TRBV6-1; DNA: TGTGCCAGCGTGCGGGGCAGGTCATATAATTCACCCCTCCACTTT; CDR3: CASVRGRSYNSPLHF
D: TRBD1; size: NA; J: TRBJ1-1; V: TRBV16; DNA: TGTGCCAGCAGCCAATCTGAGGGGGCGCGGGCTGAAGCTTTCTTT; CDR3: CASSQSEGARAEAFF
D: NA; size: NA; J: TRBJ2-3; V: TRBV2; DNA: TGTGCCAGCAGTGATAACAGGAGGGCAGATACGCAGTATTTT; CDR3: CASSDNRRADTQYF
D: TRBD1; size: NA; J: TRBJ2-1; V: TRBV5-1; DNA: TGCGCCAGCAGCTTGGGGGGGACAGACCATTATGAGCAGTTCTTC; CDR3: CASSLGGTDHYEQFF
D: TRBD1; size: NA; J: TRBJ1-4; V: TRBV19; DNA: TGTGCCAGTAGGTCCGTAGGGGACAGGGGTCGAGAAAAACTGTTTTTT; CDR3: CASRSVGDRGREKLFF
D: TRBD1; size: NA; J: TRBJ1-5; V: TRBV18; DNA: TGTGCCAGCTCACCACCGCAATGGACAGGGGGCAATCAGCCCCAGCATTTT; CDR3: CASSPPQWTGGNQPQHF
D: TRBD1; size: NA; J: TRBJ1-6; V: TRBV6-6; DNA: TGTGCCAGCAGGGATCACAGGGGCTCCTATAATTCACCCCTCCACTTT; CDR3: CASRDHRGSYNSPLHF
D: NA; size: NA; J: TRBJ2-1; V: TRBV6-6; DNA: TGTGCCAGCAGTTACTCGGGGGCGAATGAGCAGTTCTTC; CDR3: CASSYSGANEQFF
D: TRBD2; size: NA; J: TRBJ2-3; V: TRBV5-4; DNA: TGTGCCAGCAGCTTGGCCTGGGGGGGTCGAGATACGCAGTATTTT; CDR3: CASSLAWGGRDTQYF
D: NA; size: NA; J: TRBJ1-1; V: TRBV7-9; DNA: TGTGCCAGCAGCTTAGCTCTGACGGGAATGAACACTGAAGCTTTCTTT; CDR3: CASSLALTGMNTEAFF
D: TRBD1; size: NA; J: TRBJ2-7; V: TRBV2; DNA: TGTGCCAGCAGACTCTCCTTGGACAGGGGGGGCTACGAGCAGTACTTC; CDR3: CASRLSLDRGGYEQYF
D: TRBD1; size: NA; J: TRBJ1-2; V: TRBV5-1; DNA: TGCGCCAGCAGCTCATTAGGGACAGGGGGCAATGGCTACACCTTC; CDR3: CASSSLGTGGNGYTF
D: TRBD2; size: NA; J: TRBJ2-7; V: TRBV19; DNA: TGTGCCAGTAGTTCCTTTCTGGCGGGGGGGTTCACCGAGCAGTACTTC; CDR3: CASSSFLAGGFTEQYF
D: TRBD2; size: NA; J: TRBJ2-7; V: TRBV4-3; DNA: TGCGCCAGCAGCCAAGGGCCCGCGGGGGTCCACGAGCAGTACTTC; CDR3: CASSQGPAGVHEQYF
D: TRBD1; size: NA; J: TRBJ1-1; V: TRBV28; DNA: TGTGCCAGCACCACGGGGGACAGCGCTACAAATGAAGCTTTCTTT; CDR3: CASTTGDSATNEAFF
D: TRBD1; size: NA; J: TRBJ2-2; V: TRBV11-3; DNA: TGTGCCAGCAGCTCACGGACAGGGACCACCGGGGAGCTGTTTTTT; CDR3: CASSSRTGTTGELFF
D: NA; size: few; J: TRBJ2-7; V: TRBV25-1; DNA: TGTGCCAGCAGTGAGGGTCCGGGTTACGAGCAGTACTTC; CDR3: CASSEGPGYEQYF
D: NA; size: once; J: TRBJ2-7; V: TRBV9; DNA: TGTGCCAGCAGCCCTAGGGGGGGACCCTCCTACGAGCAGTACTTC; CDR3: CASSPRGGPSYEQYF
D: NA; size: NA; J: TRBJ2-7; V: TRBV7-8; DNA: TGTGCCAGCAGCCCGCTTAGGGGATACGAGCAGTACTTC; CDR3: CASSPLRGYEQYF
D: TRBD1; size: NA; J: TRBJ1-1; V: TRBV19; DNA: TGTGCCAGTAGTATAGACGGACAGGGTGGCACTGAAGCTTTCTTT; CDR3: CASSIDGQGGTEAFF
D: TRBD1; size: NA; J: TRBJ1-2; V: TRBV9; DNA: TGTGCCAGCAGGAGAAGGGACAGGGACTATGGCTACGCCTTC; CDR3: CASRRRDRDYGYAF
D: NA; size: NA; J: TRBJ1-3; V: TRBV29-1; DNA: TGCAGCGCTTCCAGGGCTGGAAACACCATATATTTT; CDR3: CSASRAGNTIYF
D: NA; size: NA; J: TRBJ2-3; V: TRBV27; DNA: TGTGCCAGCAGCCCCCGTCGGAGGGTAATTGGCACAGATACGCAGTATTTT; CDR3: CASSPRRRVIGTDTQYF
D: TRBD1; size: NA; J: TRBJ2-7; V: TRBV6-1; DNA: TGTGCCAGCAGTGAAACAGGGGAGAACTACGAGCAGTACTTC; CDR3: CASSETGENYEQYF
D: NA; size: NA; J: TRBJ2-2; V: TRBV12-5; DNA: TGTGCTAGTGGTTTGTGGGCGACCGGGGAGCTGTTTTTT; CDR3: CASGLWATGELFF
D: NA; size: NA; J: TRBJ1-6; V: TRBV25-1; DNA: TGTGCCAGCAGTGAATCAATGGGCCCAGGGGTTTCACCCCTCCACTTT; CDR3: CASSESMGPGVSPLHF
D: TRBD1; size: NA; J: TRBJ2-5; V: TRBV7-6; DNA: TGTGCCAGCAGCCCTCCCTGGGCTAGCGGGGACAGGGGGGAGACCCAGTACTTC; CDR3: CASSPPWASGDRGETQYF
D: NA; size: NA; J: TRBJ1-2; V: TRBV9; DNA: TGTGCCAGCAGCGTAGAAGGGTCAGGGGAGCTTTATGGCTACACCTTC; CDR3: CASSVEGSGELYGYTF
D: NA; size: NA; J: TRBJ2-3; V: TRBV15; DNA: TGTGCCACCAGCAGAGACCCCGGGGAAGCGCATGAGCAGTATTTT; CDR3: CATSRDPGEAHEQYF
D: TRBD1; size: NA; J: TRBJ2-7; V: TRBV6-6; DNA: TGTGCCAGTAAGGAGACAGGGGGTTCCTACGAGCAGTACTTC; CDR3: CASKETGGSYEQYF
D: NA; size: NA; J: TRBJ2-7; V: TRBV5-1; DNA: TGCGCCAGCAGCGAGGACTCAACCTACGAGCAGTACTTC; CDR3: CASSEDSTYEQYF
D: NA; size: few; J: TRBJ2-5; V: TRBV7-9; DNA: TGTGCCAGCAGCGACCGCCAGGGGGAGACCCAGTACTTC; CDR3: CASSDRQGETQYF
D: NA; size: NA; J: TRBJ2-7; V: TRBV25-1; DNA: TGTGCCAGCAGTGAATATAACTACGAGCAGTACTTC; CDR3: CASSEYNYEQYF
D: NA; size: once; J: TRBJ2-7; V: TRBV7-9; DNA: TGTGCCAGCACCTTCGGACAGAGTACCTACGAGCAGTACTTC; CDR3: CASTFGQSTYEQYF
D: NA; size: NA; J: TRBJ2-3; V: TRBV20-1; DNA: TGCAGTGCTAGAGGGGTCGGGGGACTTGACTTT; CDR3: CSARGVGGLDF
D: TRBD1; size: NA; J: TRBJ1-2; V: TRBV28; DNA: TGTGCCAGCGCGTCCGGGACAGGGGCTGGCTACACCTTC; CDR3: CASASGTGAGYTF
D: TRBD1; size: NA; J: TRBJ2-7; V: TRBV28; DNA: TGTGCCAGTACGGACAGGGGGGTCTCCTACGAGCAGTACTTC; CDR3: CASTDRGVSYEQYF
D: NA; size: NA; J: TRBJ1-1; V: TRBV5-4; DNA: TGTGCCAGCAGCCCCCAGACAGCCAACACTGAAGCTTTCTTT; CDR3: CASSPQTANTEAFF
D: TRBD1; size: NA; J: TRBJ2-7; V: TRBV4-2; DNA: TGTGCCAGCAGCCAAGAACAGGGGTCCCCCTACGAGCAGTACTTC; CDR3: CASSQEQGSPYEQYF
D: NA; size: NA; J: TRBJ1-1; V: TRBV6-1; DNA: TGTGCCAGCAGTGCGTTTACAAATGAAGCTTTCTTT; CDR3: CASSAFTNEAFF
D: NA; size: NA; J: TRBJ1-1; V: TRBV5-1; DNA: TGCGCCAGCAGTTCCCAGATGAACACTGAAGCTTTCTTT; CDR3: CASSSQMNTEAFF
D: NA; size: NA; J: TRBJ2-2; V: TRBV2; DNA: TGTGCCAGCAGTCCACAGGGAACCGGGGAGCTGTTTTTT; CDR3: CASSPQGTGELFF
D: NA; size: NA; J: TRBJ1-5; V: TRBV11-2; DNA: TGTGCCAGCAGCTTAGGGTGGACGGGGGTCAATCAGCCCCAGCATTTT; CDR3: CASSLGWTGVNQPQHF
D: TRBD1; size: NA; J: TRBJ2-7; V: TRBV27; DNA: TGTGCCAGCAGCCCTCGGACAGGGGACTACGAGCAGTACTTC; CDR3: CASSPRTGDYEQYF
D: TRBD1; size: NA; J: TRBJ2-7; V: TRBV18; DNA: TGTGCCAGCTCACCTTCCGGGACAGGGACGTACGAGCAGTACTTC; CDR3: CASSPSGTGTYEQYF
D: NA; size: few; J: TRBJ1-1; V: TRBV4-3; DNA: TGCGCCAGCAGCCACGAAACAGGGTTAAAAGCTTTCTTT; CDR3: CASSHETGLKAFF
D: TRBD1; size: NA; J: TRBJ1-4; V: TRBV29-1; DNA: TGCAGCGTGGACAGGGGGAGGGAAAAACTGTTTTTT; CDR3: CSVDRGREKLFF
D: TRBD1; size: NA; J: TRBJ2-1; V: TRBV6-4; DNA: TGTGCCAGCAGTAAACTCGGGACAGGGGGATCTGGCTCCTACAATGAGCAGTTCTTC; CDR3: CASSKLGTGGSGSYNEQFF
D: TRBD1; size: NA; J: TRBJ1-5; V: TRBV18; DNA: TGTGCCAGCTCAGAATATACAGGGGGCGGTGATCAGCCCCAGCATTTT; CDR3: CASSEYTGGGDQPQHF
D: NA; size: once; J: TRBJ1-1; V: TRBV30; DNA: TGTGCCTGGAGTGTACTGACTGGGACTGAAGCTTTCTTT; CDR3: CAWSVLTGTEAFF
D: TRBD2; size: NA; J: TRBJ2-7; V: TRBV18; DNA: TGTGCCAGCTCACAAGGTGGCGGGGGACTTACCTACGAGCAGTACTTC; CDR3: CASSQGGGGLTYEQYF
D: NA; size: NA; J: TRBJ2-1; V: TRBV5-8; DNA: TGTGCCAGCAGCTTGGCCGGGGTGACCTACAATGAGCAGTTCTTC; CDR3: CASSLAGVTYNEQFF
D: TRBD1; size: NA; J: TRBJ1-1; V: TRBV7-9; DNA: TGTGCCAGCAGTCCCACAGGGGGATGGACTGAAGCTTTCTTT; CDR3: CASSPTGGWTEAFF